This passage covers 5 T cell receptor beta chains from one sample sequenced in a study of post-analysis software for immune sequencing data. Points from the study as a whole: With TRBV5-6, TRBV5-1 and TRBV20-1 included, about 5 TRBV segments were more frequent in patients than in controls.

Carried by the TCR beta cDNA libraries were unique molecular identifiers. TCRdb redid the calling of the PCR reads with MiXCR, one entry per CDR3 protein. The sample includes 700,000 to 900,000 distinct CDR3 sequences, about 43% of them seen just once. These receptors lack a known antigen. Sequences were obtained from blood. The receptors were gathered from a girl aged 5-17 years with multiple sclerosis.

The chain is built from TRBV12-3 or TRBV12-4 and TRBJ2-1, with D perhaps TRBD1 (5 bases). The V and J ends lost 6 bases and 0 bases respectively, with 12 bases between them. This CDR3 spans 15 amino acids. CDR3 sequence (DNA): TGTGCCAGCAGCCCAAGGGGCTTCTCCTACAATGAGCAGTTCTTC. The encoded protein is CASSPRGFSYNEQFF.

This chain joins TRBV20-1 and TRBJ2-1, with 13 nucleotides matching TRBD2. V was clipped by 3 bases and J by 1 base; unmatched bases: 3. CDR3 length: 16 residues. Germline assignment: CDR1 DFQATT and CDR2 SNEGSKA (reference sequence). The chain's CDR3 is CSARGGLAGSYNEQFF. The CDR3 DNA reads as TGCAGTGCTAGGGGGGGACTAGCGGGATCCTACAATGAGCAGTTCTTC.

In regard to this clonotype: Germline and junction disagree at one end, which may indicate a read error. V and J are TRBV4-1 and TRBJ2-1; 10 nucleotides agree with TRBD2. The germline V gene has CDR1 MGHRA and CDR2 YSYEKL. The CDR3 runs to 16 residues. The CDR3 DNA sequence: TGCGTCAGCAGCCAACTGGAAGCGGGAGGGTACAATGAGCAGTTCTTC. This codes for CVSSQLEAGGYNEQFF.

The sample holds a few counts of this clonotype. V usage is TRBV7-9 and J usage is TRBJ2-5, with D perhaps TRBD2 (5 bases). The J call may be mistaken, given a closer DNA end match to TRBJ2-7. This CDR3 contains 13 residues. Looked up from germline, CDR1 is SEHNR and CDR2 is FQNEAQ (reference sequence). The CDR3 protein is CASSLLRGNEQYF. For the CDR3, the DNA is TGTGCCAGCAGCTTACTCCGGGGAAACGAGCAGTACTTC.

The genes are TRBV6-5 and TRBJ2-7, with D unresolved. The germline V gene has CDR1 MNHEY and CDR2 SVGAGI. V was cut by 2 bases and J by 3 bases, with 11 bases left in between. This CDR3 is built from 14 residues. The CDR3 sequence: CASSYHGPLYEQYF. DNA of the CDR3: TGTGCCAGCAGTTACCACGGGCCACTCTACGAGCAGTACTTC.